The rows below give T cell receptor beta chains drawn from one sample of a study of blood T cell repertoires in COVID-19. TCRdb keeps only in-frame clones here, not all; method: immunoSEQ multiplex PCR. Counted here are 20,000 to 25,000 clones, roughly 84% occurring once; the ten biggest clones make up under 3.5%. The sequencing input was peripheral blood. Source of these receptors: a man aged 40-49 years with acute or convalescent COVID-19. The CDR3 runs from the conserved cysteine through the conserved F or W. The D gene is left open where the match is weak. Size values are once, few and many counts, or a class for expanded clones, and some rows have none.

TRBV5-1,.,TRBJ2-3,TRBD2,CASSIAGGPSDTQYF,TGCGCCAGCAGCATAGCGGGGGGGCCTTCAGATACGCAGTATTTT
TRBV12-3/TRBV12-4,.,TRBJ1-2,.,CASSPGTRYGYTF,TGTGCCAGCAGTCCCGGGACACGGTATGGCTACACCTTC
TRBV28,.,TRBJ1-2,TRBD1,CASSLGTGRIYGYTF,TGTGCCAGCAGTTTAGGGACAGGGCGTATCTATGGCTACACCTTC
TRBV19,.,TRBJ2-5,TRBD1,CASTISTGAETQYF,TGTGCCAGTACGATTAGTACAGGGGCCGAGACCCAGTACTTC
TRBV2,.,TRBJ2-1,.,CASSKTTGNAPYNEQFF,TGTGCCAGCAGTAAGACGACAGGTAATGCTCCCTACAATGAGCAGTTCTTC
TRBV29-1,few,TRBJ2-2,TRBD2,CSVGLEVAGAVTGELFF,TGCAGCGTTGGACTTGAGGTAGCGGGAGCGGTCACCGGGGAGCTGTTTTTT
TRBV9,.,TRBJ1-2,TRBD1,CASSGGTGNYGYTF,TGTGCCAGCAGCGGAGGGACAGGGAATTATGGCTACACCTTC
TRBV15,.,TRBJ2-7,TRBD2,CATSRDRTSEVRYF,TGTGCCACCAGCAGGGATAGGACTAGCGAAGTTCGGTACTTC
TRBV7-3,.,TRBJ1-4,TRBD1,CASSSAGTGVEKLFF,TGTGCCAGCAGCTCCGCCGGGACAGGAGTTGAAAAACTGTTTTTT
TRBV6-1,.,TRBJ2-7,.,CASSEIPAGEQYF,TGTGCCAGCAGTGAAATCCCCGCGGGTGAGCAGTACTTC
TRBV6-6,.,TRBJ2-7,.,CASRISGGASYEQYF,TGTGCCAGCAGAATAAGTGGGGGGGCGAGCTACGAGCAGTACTTC
TRBV7-3,.,TRBJ1-1,TRBD1,CASSYGDRRNTEAFF,TGTGCCAGCAGCTACGGGGACAGGAGGAACACTGAAGCTTTCTTT
TRBV20-1,.,TRBJ2-1,.,CSATRGDEQFF,TGCAGTGCCACCAGGGGAGATGAGCAGTTCTTC
TRBV5-1,.,TRBJ1-4,TRBD1,CASSGTGGATNEKLFF,TGCGCCAGCAGCGGGACAGGGGGGGCAACTAATGAAAAACTGTTTTTT
TRBV5-8,.,TRBJ2-7,TRBD1,CASNQGWDRTFYEQYF,TGTGCCAGCAACCAAGGGTGGGACAGAACCTTCTACGAGCAGTACTTC
TRBV4-1,.,TRBJ1-1,TRBD1,CASSHLLRDRITEAFF,TGCGCCAGCAGCCACCTTCTCCGGGACAGGATCACTGAAGCTTTCTTT
TRBV19,.,TRBJ1-1,TRBD1,CASSRDREEGQEAFF,TGTGCCAGTAGTCGGGACAGGGAGGAAGGCCAAGAAGCTTTCTTT
TRBV6-6,.,TRBJ2-7,TRBD1,CASSVRPGTGFYEQYF,TGTGCCAGCAGTGTAAGACCCGGGACAGGTTTCTACGAGCAGTACTTC
TRBV30,.,TRBJ2-5,TRBD2,CAAGERETQYF,TGTGCGGCGGGGGAACGGGAGACCCAGTACTTC
TRBV7-2,.,TRBJ2-7,.,CASSLSWYEQYF,TGTGCCAGCAGCTTAAGCTGGTACGAGCAGTACTTC
TRBV5-6,.,TRBJ2-1,.,CASSLWGDEQFF,TGTGCCAGCAGCCTATGGGGAGATGAGCAGTTCTTC
TRBV20-1,.,TRBJ2-1,.,CSASQSRAYNEQFF,TGCAGTGCTAGTCAATCGAGGGCTTACAATGAGCAGTTCTTC
TRBV6-2/TRBV6-3,.,TRBJ2-5,TRBD1,CASSLGQQRVKTQYF,TGTGCCAGCAGTCTGGGACAGCAACGGGTGAAGACCCAGTACTTC
TRBV6-6,.,TRBJ2-7,.,CASIQGVKSEQYF,TGTGCCAGCATCCAAGGGGTTAAGAGCGAGCAGTACTTC
TRBV9,.,TRBJ2-6,.,CASSAGVTGLGANVLTF,TGTGCCAGCAGCGCCGGAGTTACAGGGCTCGGGGCCAACGTCCTGACTTTC
TRBV5-5,.,TRBJ2-7,.,CASSLDRAYEQYF,TGTGCCAGCAGCTTGGACAGGGCGTACGAGCAGTACTTC
TRBV7-8,once,TRBJ1-5,TRBD1,CASSRADRGGNQPQHF,TGTGCCAGCAGCCGAGCGGACAGGGGAGGCAATCAGCCCCAGCATTTT
TRBV11-3,.,TRBJ2-1,.,CASSLVPVSYNEQFF,TGTGCCAGCAGCTTAGTTCCCGTCTCTTACAATGAGCAGTTCTTC
TRBV5-1,.,TRBJ2-1,TRBD1,CASSLGQGDNEQFF,TGCGCCAGCAGCTTAGGACAGGGTGATAATGAGCAGTTCTTC
TRBV5-1,.,TRBJ2-7,TRBD1,CASSLVPGQERSYEQYF,TGCGCCAGCAGCTTGGTCCCGGGACAGGAGAGATCCTACGAGCAGTACTTC
TRBV6-5,.,TRBJ2-7,.,CASSLQGKGEQYF,TGTGCCAGCAGCCTCCAGGGAAAGGGCGAGCAGTACTTC
TRBV11-2,.,TRBJ1-2,TRBD1,CASSLGQGGREGYTF,TGTGCCAGCAGCCTGGGACAGGGCGGGAGAGAGGGCTACACCTTC
TRBV5-4,.,TRBJ1-1,.,CASSLDRDEFTEAFF,TGTGCCAGCAGCTTGGACAGGGACGAGTTCACTGAAGCTTTCTTT
TRBV29-1,.,TRBJ1-1,.,CSVDRFPEAFF,TGCAGCGTAGACAGGTTCCCTGAAGCTTTCTTT
TRBV30,.,TRBJ2-4,.,CAWSGRAKNIQYF,TGTGCCTGGAGTGGGCGGGCCAAAAACATTCAGTACTTC
TRBV29-1,once,TRBJ1-1,TRBD1,CSADRANTEAFF,TGCAGCGCTGACAGGGCCAACACTGAAGCTTTCTTT
TRBV11-3,.,TRBJ2-1,.,CASSHDSRNEQFF,TGTGCCAGCAGCCACGATAGCAGAAATGAGCAGTTCTTC
TRBV6-6,.,TRBJ1-5,.,CASSYGGQPQHF,TGTGCCAGCAGTTACGGGGGGCAGCCCCAGCATTTT
TRBV4-1,.,TRBJ1-2,TRBD1,CASSQEGQGAWGYTF,TGCGCCAGCAGCCAGGAGGGACAGGGGGCTTGGGGCTACACCTTC
TRBV5-1,.,TRBJ2-1,TRBD2,CASSGTSGYNEQFF,TGCGCCAGTTCCGGGACTAGCGGCTACAATGAGCAGTTCTTC
TRBV19,few,TRBJ2-1,TRBD2,CASSLDDLAGAGQFF,TGTGCCAGTAGCTTGGATGACTTAGCGGGAGCAGGGCAGTTCTTC
TRBV19,.,TRBJ1-3,.,CASKEDHISGNTIYF,TGTGCCAGTAAGGAGGACCACATCTCTGGAAACACCATATATTTT